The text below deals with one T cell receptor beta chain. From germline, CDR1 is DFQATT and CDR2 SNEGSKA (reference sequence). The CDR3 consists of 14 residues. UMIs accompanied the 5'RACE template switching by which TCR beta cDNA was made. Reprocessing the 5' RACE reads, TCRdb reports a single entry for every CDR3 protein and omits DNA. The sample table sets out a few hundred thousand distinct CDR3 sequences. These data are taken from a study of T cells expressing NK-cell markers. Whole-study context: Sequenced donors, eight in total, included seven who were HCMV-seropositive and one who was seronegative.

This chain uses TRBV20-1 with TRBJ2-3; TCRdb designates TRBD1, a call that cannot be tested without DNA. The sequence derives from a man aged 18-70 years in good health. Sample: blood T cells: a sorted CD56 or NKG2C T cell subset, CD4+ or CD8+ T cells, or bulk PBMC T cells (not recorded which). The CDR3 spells CSARMAGEQPAQYF.